This T cell receptor (beta chain) was profiled in a study of cytomegalovirus exposure and HLA in healthy donors. Study-level points and caveats: TCR association rates varied by HLA locus in a later analysis, with DRB1 highest and HLA-C lowest. Several of the most significant clusters were apparently associated with common viral pathogens in a later analysis. TCR beta sequences reportedly predicted most subjects' HLA-A and HLA-B alleles accurately.

Regarding this clone: What it recognizes is unknown.

This PCR relied on a set of 60 Vbeta primers and 13 Jbeta primers. This table comes from immunoSEQ multiplex PCR, and its TCRdb copy is limited to in-frame clones, with some not included. The clone table shows over 100,000 clones, with the ten largest holding approximately 6.8%. This TCR derives from a man aged 40-55 years in good health and CMV-seropositive. Material for sequencing was PBMCs.

The CDR3 DNA sequence: TGCGCCAGCAGCAATGTCTTATTCGGCGGGACAGCGAACACCGGGGAGCTGTTTTTT. Its protein product is CASSNVLFGGTANTGELFF. The J gene is TRBJ2-2, the V gene TRBV5-1, with D possibly TRBD1 on 7 matching bases. CDR3 length: 19 residues. Trimming cost V 4 bases and J 0 bases, with 22 bases left between them. Germline V lookup: CDR1 SGHRS, CDR2 YFSETQ.